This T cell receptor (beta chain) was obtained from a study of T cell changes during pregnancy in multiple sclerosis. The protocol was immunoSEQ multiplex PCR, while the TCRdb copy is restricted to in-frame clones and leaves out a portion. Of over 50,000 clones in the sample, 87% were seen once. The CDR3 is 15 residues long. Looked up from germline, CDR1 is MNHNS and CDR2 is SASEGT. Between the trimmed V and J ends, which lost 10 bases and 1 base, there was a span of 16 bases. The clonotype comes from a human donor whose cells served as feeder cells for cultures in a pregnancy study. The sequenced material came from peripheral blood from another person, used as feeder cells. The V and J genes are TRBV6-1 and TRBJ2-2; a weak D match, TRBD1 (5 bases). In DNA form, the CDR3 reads TGTGCCACCTTGCGCGGCAGGGTGAACACCGGGGAGCTGTTTTTT. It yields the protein CATLRGRVNTGELFF.